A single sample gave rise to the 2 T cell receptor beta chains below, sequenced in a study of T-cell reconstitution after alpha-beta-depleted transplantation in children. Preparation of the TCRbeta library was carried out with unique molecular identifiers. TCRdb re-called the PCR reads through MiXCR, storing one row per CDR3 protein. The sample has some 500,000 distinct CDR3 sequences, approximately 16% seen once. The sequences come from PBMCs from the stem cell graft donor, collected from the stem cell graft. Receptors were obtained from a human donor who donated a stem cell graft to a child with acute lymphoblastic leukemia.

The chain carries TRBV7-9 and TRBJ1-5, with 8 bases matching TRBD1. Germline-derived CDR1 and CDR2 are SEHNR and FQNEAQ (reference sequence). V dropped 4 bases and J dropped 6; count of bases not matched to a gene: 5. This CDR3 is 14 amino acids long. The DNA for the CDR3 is TGTGCCAGCAGCTCTGAGGACAGGGCTCAGCCCCAGCATTTT. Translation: CASSSEDRAQPQHF.

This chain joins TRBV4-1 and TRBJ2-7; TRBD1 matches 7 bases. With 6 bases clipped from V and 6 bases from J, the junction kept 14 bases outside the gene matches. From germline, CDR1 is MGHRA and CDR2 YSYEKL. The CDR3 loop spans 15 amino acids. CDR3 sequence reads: CASRQGPAGAAEQYF. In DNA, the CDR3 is TGCGCCAGCAGACAGGGGCCCGCAGGGGCGGCCGAGCAGTACTTC.